The clone carrying this T cell receptor beta chain was detected only once. No antigen is known for it. The identical CDR3 is also encoded by other nucleotide sequences in the sample. This entry comes from a study of vaccination effects on CD4 cells after COVID-19. Study details: The second dose preceded post-vaccine samples by a median of 72 days. Overall study findings and caveats: Whether induced by infection or by vaccine, clones showed marked clonal contraction late after vaccination.

Culture lasted about ten days before CD4+ T cell isolation. This individual contracted SARS-CoV-2 between March and December 2020, as verified by PCR. Two doses of BNT162b2 or mRNA-1273 vaccine were administered to participants. Germline loops: CDR1 SNHLY, CDR2 FYNNEI. This CDR3 spans 15 amino acids. Trimming removed 4 bases at V and 2 bases at J, with 9 bases between. Measured with immunoSEQ multiplex PCR; TCRdb has only the in-frame clones, and not every one. This table holds tens of thousands of clones, approximately 82% found once. Sequencing was performed on CD4+ T cells from PBMCs cultured without peptide, taken after COVID-19 vaccination. The chain joins TRBV2 to TRBJ1-6; D is perhaps TRBD1 (5 bases). The receptor comes from a human donor who had a prior SARS-CoV-2 infection. CDR3 nucleotide sequence: TGTGCCAGCAGTGCGACAGAGCCCTATAATTCACCCCTCCACTTT. Translation: CASSATEPYNSPLHF.